This record looks at one T cell receptor (beta chain) sequence and its context. The sample holds a few counts of this clone. Its antigen remains undetermined. Qualities for individual bases were not recorded, and no much larger clone is one base off. The CDR3 sequence holds 16 residues, the cysteine and phenylalanine included. Kept here is only the CDR3 DNA, which spans 48 bases and is read in frame from base 1. The germline V gene provides CDR1 SGDLS and CDR2 YYNGEE. V and J lose 0 bases and 4 bases, and a span of 13 bases separates them. The data belong to a study of Tregs in tolerant kidney transplant recipients (dated 2019 in TCRdb). As for the study more broadly: Before combined kidney and bone marrow transplantation, this study identified donor-specific regulatory T cells using TCRbeta sequencing and then followed those same cells after transplant. TCRbeta repertoire sequencing was used in a few healthy controls to compare several ways of expanding Tregs specific for an allogeneic donor. General conclusions and limits of the study: The study was limited by small patient numbers, and the findings need validation in larger populations and under other immunosuppression protocols. Biological reproducibility was not examined directly, but technical replication error appeared to be minimal. The most biologically relevant and donor-specific TCRbeta repertoire appeared to be identified by expanding Tregs with activated donor B cells.

For TCRbeta CDR3 sequencing, genomic DNA was extracted from sorted cells using the QIAGEN DNeasy Blood and Tissue Kit. Through immunoSEQ, high-throughput TCRbeta CDR3 sequencing was done commercially, including PCR amplification with internal controls and bias correction. Regarding the original processing steps: Unique productive TCRbeta sequences were defined by CDR3 nucleotide sequence when primers matched and otherwise by CDR3 amino acid sequence together with Vbeta and Jbeta genes. To correct sorting error, sequences shared between sorted populations at a frequency ratio of 2:1 or less were removed; the rest were assigned to the higher population. A sequence counted as donor-reactive if, in CFSE-low cells, the sequence had a frequency of at least 0.01% and was expanded at least 5-fold compared with unstimulated cells. Jensen-Shannon divergence, calculated on the top 100 TCRbeta sequences ranked by frequency, was used to quantify repertoire divergence. For any sample with multiple sequencing runs, sorting error was corrected in each run separately before the runs were pooled. TCRdb carries this immuneACCESS record with in-frame sequences only. Its versions omit some clonotypes, under half of them owing to an unresolved V gene in the studies checked, with the rest unexplained. Clonal size and the V and J genes are those of that table, whereas D and trimming came from the DNA. The sample table holds about 240,000 clones, of which around 82% were seen once. Approximately 0.69% of the sample belongs to the ten largest clones.

Unstimulated Tregs (CD4+CD25+CD127-), CD4+ non-Tregs (CD4+CD25-), CD4 and CD8 cells were FACS-sorted from thawed PBMCs. Healthy control blood came either as purchased buffy coats or from healthy volunteers. Healthy control blood was processed to PBMCs with a Ficoll density gradient and then cryopreserved, whereas patient PBMCs were collected both before and after transplant. This receptor was identified in a human donor in good health. Sequenced: CD4+ T cells from blood. The rearranged segments are TRBV9 and TRBJ2-2, with no confidently assigned D gene. The nucleotide sequence is TGTGCCAGCAGCGTAGGATTGTTCAACCCCACCGGGGAGCTGTTTTTT. Translated, it reads CASSVGLFNPTGELFF.